Listed here are 13 T cell receptor beta chains from one sample, sequenced in a study of cytomegalovirus exposure and HLA in healthy donors. PCR employed 60 Vbeta and 13 Jbeta primers. Profiled with immunoSEQ multiplex PCR; TCRdb holds only in-frame clones, not every one. Its table lists about 160,000 clones. The material sequenced was PBMCs. All receptors come from a woman aged 55 to 70 in good health and CMV-seronegative.

V gene TRBV7-9 combines with J gene TRBJ2-1, with D possibly being TRBD2 (6 bases). The CDR3 runs 17 residues. Germline assignment: CDR1 SEHNR and CDR2 FQNEAQ (reference sequence). The V and J ends lost 2 bases and 4 bases respectively, with 18 bases between them. The CDR3 spells CASSLIPGLTFYNEQFF. CDR3 coding DNA: TGTGCCAGCAGCTTAATTCCGGGACTTACCTTTTACAATGAGCAGTTCTTC.

The V and J genes are TRBV9 and TRBJ1-2; D not certain. The CDR3 totals 15 residues. Trimming removed 2 bases from V and 4 bases from J, with 15 bases in between. CDR1 is SGDLS, CDR2 YYNGEE, per germline. The CDR3 region has the DNA TGTGCCAGCAGCGTCAATACGGGAAACTTCTATGGCTACACCTTC. Residues: CASSVNTGNFYGYTF.

The rearrangement uses TRBV19 and TRBJ2-4; maybe TRBD1 (5 bases). The V gene's germline CDR1 is LNHDA and CDR2 SQIVND (reference sequence). Trimming shortened V by 5 bases and J by 5 bases, and 16 bases separated the two germline ends. CDR3 length: 15 residues. The DNA for the CDR3 is TGTGCCAGTAGTCACCCCCAACAGGCAGAAAACATTCAGTACTTC. Amino acids: CASSHPQQAENIQYF.

The chain joins TRBV10-1 to TRBJ1-1; no reliable D call. CDR3 length: 13 amino acids. Germline V lookup: CDR1 WNHNN, CDR2 SYGVQD (reference sequence). The CDR3: CVDCPKVLIEAFF. The CDR3 DNA sequence: TGCGTCGACTGTCCTAAAGTTTTGATCGAAGCTTTCTTT.

This chain connects TRBV2 to TRBJ2-7; the D gene is possibly TRBD2 (5 bases). The ends were cut back, 3 bases at V and 10 bases at J, with 7 bases in the middle. The CDR3 loop spans 10 amino acids. Germline CDR1 reads SNHLY; CDR2 reads FYNNEI. The CDR3 nucleotides are TGTGCCAGCAGTGAGGGAGTTCAGTACTTC. It yields the protein CASSEGVQYF.

The chain combines TRBV19 with TRBJ1-5, with 11 bases identical to TRBD1. The germline CDR1 and CDR2 sequences are LNHDA and SQIVND (reference sequence). This CDR3 region has 17 residues. With V trimmed by 11 bases and J by 0 bases, 12 bases remained unmatched. The CDR3 protein is CASKGQGATYSNQPQHF. As DNA, the CDR3 is TGTGCCTCTAAAGGACAGGGGGCGACATATAGCAATCAGCCCCAGCATTTT.

The chain couples TRBV10-3 to TRBJ1-2, with TRBD1 as a possible D gene (5 bases). V was clipped by 4 bases and J by 4 bases, with 13 bases between them. This CDR3 is 14 amino acids long. Germline V gene lookup returns CDR1 ENHRY and CDR2 SYGVKD. The CDR3 loop is CAISGSGEGYGYTF. The CDR3, as DNA: TGTGCCATCAGTGGTTCGGGGGAGGGCTATGGCTACACCTTC.

This chain connects TRBV6-5 to TRBJ1-5; D may be TRBD1 (5 bases). Germline CDR1 is MNHEY and CDR2 is SVGAGI. The CDR3 loop spans 14 amino acids. V lost 5 bases, J lost 5 bases, and 13 bases lay in between. This CDR3 reads CASSPGGYDQPQHF. In DNA, the CDR3 is TGTGCCAGCAGTCCCGGGGGATATGATCAGCCCCAGCATTTT.

The chain has TRBV7-9 and TRBJ2-7; TRBD1 aligns across 7 bases. The germline gives CDR1 SEHNR, CDR2 FQNEAQ (reference sequence). There are 15 residues in the CDR3. Losses at the gene ends were 3 bases for V and 2 bases for J; bases not matched to a gene: 7. CDR3 in amino acids: CASSFWDRIAYEQYF. The CDR3 DNA reads as TGTGCCAGCAGCTTTTGGGACAGAATTGCCTACGAGCAGTACTTC. Complete variable domain (other parts from reference TRBV7-9 and TRBJ2-7): DTGVSQNPRHKITKRGQNVTFRCDPISEHNRLYWYRQTLGQGPEFLTYFQNEAQLEKSRLLSDRFSAERPKGSFSTLEIQRTEQGDSAMYLCASSFWDRIAYEQYFGPGTRLTVT.

The chain links TRBV29-1 to TRBJ2-1; tentative D call: TRBD2 (6 bases). V was clipped by 7 bases and J by 1 base, with 14 bases between them. Germline CDR1 SQVTM, CDR2 ANQGSEA. The CDR3 contains 14 residues. The CDR3 nucleotides are TGCAGCGGCCATCGGCGGGGTTCCTACAATGAGCAGTTCTTC. Residues: CSGHRRGSYNEQFF.

The V and J genes are TRBV2 and TRBJ1-5; perhaps TRBD1 as D (6 bases). The CDR3 has 14 amino acids. With 5 bases removed from V and 6 bases from J, the gap between germline ends came to 14 bases. Per the germline V gene, CDR1 is SNHLY and CDR2 is FYNNEI. The CDR3: CASSSGGSSQPQHF. The CDR3, as DNA: TGTGCCAGCAGTTCTGGGGGCTCGAGTCAGCCCCAGCATTTT.

V gene TRBV7-2 combines with J gene TRBJ1-6; the D gene is possibly TRBD1 (6 bases). This CDR3 has 14 residues. With 5 bases removed from V and 7 bases from J, the gap between germline ends came to 12 bases. Germline CDR1 and CDR2: SGHTA and FQGNSA. CDR3 sequence: CASSENTGNSPLHF. The CDR3, as DNA: TGTGCCAGCAGCGAGAACACAGGGAATTCACCCCTCCACTTT.

Its frequency marks this clone as medium-sized. This sequence joins TRBV10-3 and TRBJ1-1; the D gene is possibly TRBD1 (5 bases). V gave up 3 bases and J gave up 3 bases, with 17 bases separating them. The CDR3 is made up of 16 amino acids. Per germline, CDR1 ENHRY and CDR2 SYGVKD. The CDR3 bases are TGTGCCATCAGTGATATAGGCCCTACAGGAGACACTGAAGCTTTCTTT. Protein: CAISDIGPTGDTEAFF.